This entry lists 5 T cell receptor beta chains sequenced from one sample in a study of blood T cell repertoires in COVID-19 (dated by TCRdb to 2020 to 2022). The library relied on the immunoSEQ multiplex PCR assay. Entries here come from immuneACCESS through TCRdb and include only in-frame sequences with V and J called. Some clones fail to appear in such tables; in the studies checked, an unresolved V gene covers under half of the shortfall, and the cause of the remainder is unknown. The sample table lists about 100,000 clones, roughly 86% of them with a count of one. The leading ten clones occupy around 9.4% of the sample. Sequencing was carried out using peripheral blood. The receptor source for this set is a man between 35 and 55 years old with active or convalescent COVID-19.

The chain's CDR3 is CASSLARGGAYEQYF. DNA for the CDR3: TGTGCCAGCAGCTTAGCGAGAGGGGGCGCCTACGAGCAGTACTTC. The V gene is TRBV11-2, the J gene TRBJ2-7, with TRBD1 identical over 7 bases. This CDR3 contains 15 residues. Germline CDR1 SGHAT, CDR2 FQNNGV. The trim removed 1 base at V and 2 bases at J, leaving 5 bases unmatched.

This clone was seen once. This sequence joins TRBV19 and TRBJ1-4; D call uncertain. V was clipped by 6 bases and J by 0 bases, with 8 bases between them. Per the germline V gene, CDR1 is LNHDA and CDR2 is SQIVND (reference sequence). The CDR3 loop spans 14 amino acids. The DNA of the CDR3 is TGTGCCAGTAGACATCTTGCAACTAATGAAAAACTGTTTTTT. It specifies CASRHLATNEKLFF.

The chain has TRBV30 and TRBJ2-2, with D tentatively TRBD1 (6 bases). V shed 8 bases and J shed 2 bases, with 15 bases lying between them. The CDR3 is 14 amino acids. Germline lookup yields CDR1 GTSNPN and CDR2 SVGIG (reference sequence). In DNA, the CDR3 is TGTGCCAGGTCACAGGGCAGAAACACCGGGGAGCTGTTTTTT. Translation: CARSQGRNTGELFF.

V gene TRBV15 combines with J gene TRBJ1-1; D unresolved. The CDR3 has 15 residues. CDR1 is LNHNV and CDR2 is YYDKDF in the germline V gene (reference sequence). Trimming removed 0 bases at V and 1 base at J, with 9 bases between. The CDR3: CATSRDGGRNTEAFF. Written as DNA, the CDR3 is TGTGCCACCAGCAGAGACGGAGGGAGGAACACTGAAGCTTTCTTT.

The chain couples TRBV7-2 to TRBJ2-7; D possibly corresponds to TRBD1 (5 bases). Looked up from germline, CDR1 is SGHTA and CDR2 is FQGNSA. Trimming removed 0 bases at V and 4 bases at J, with 7 bases between. This CDR3 spans 13 amino acids. DNA for the CDR3: TGTGCCAGCAGCTTAGCGGGGCGGTACGAGCAGTACTTC. Protein: CASSLAGRYEQYF.